These T cell receptor beta chains were read from a single sample in a study of shared clonotypes between healthy human individuals. The table came from immunoSEQ multiplex PCR; TCRdb's copy has only in-frame clones and leaves some out. The table lists some 1.5 million clones, 95% to 99% of them singletons. Input material: naive CD4+ T cells sorted from blood. The source of these receptors is a man aged 25 to 45 in good health. Both conserved end residues are part of each CDR3. A D gene is named only where the DNA matches it firmly. Size values are once, few and many counts, or a class for expanded clones, and some rows have none.

DNA: TGCGCCAGCAGCCCAGAATGGGGGCCGGGAGACTCCTACAATGAGCAGTTCTTC
CDR3: CASSPEWGPGDSYNEQFF
V: TRBV4-1
size: NA
J: TRBJ2-1
D: NA

DNA: TGTGCCAGCAGTTACGCACGGGGGGGGACGCCTGGGGCCAACGTCCTGACTTTC
CDR3: CASSYARGGTPGANVLTF
V: TRBV28
size: NA
J: TRBJ2-6
D: TRBD2

DNA: TGCGCCAGCAGCTTGGGGACATTGGTCACCGGGGAGCTGTTTTTT
CDR3: CASSLGTLVTGELFF
V: TRBV5-1
size: NA
J: TRBJ2-2
D: NA

DNA: TGTGCCAGCTCACGCGGGACCCCGGCTGAGACCCAGTACTTC
CDR3: CASSRGTPAETQYF
V: TRBV18
size: NA
J: TRBJ2-5
D: NA

DNA: TGTGCCAGCACCCCAGGGGGCCTCACTGAAGCTTTCTTT
CDR3: CASTPGGLTEAFF
V: TRBV7-2
size: once
J: TRBJ1-1
D: TRBD1

DNA: TGTGCCAGCAGCCGCTCGAGGGGGTGGGAGACCCAGTACTTC
CDR3: CASSRSRGWETQYF
V: TRBV7-2
size: NA
J: TRBJ2-5
D: NA

DNA: TGTGCCAGCCAAAGAATCACGGGGACTAAAAACATTCAGTACTTC
CDR3: CASQRITGTKNIQYF
V: TRBV2
size: NA
J: TRBJ2-4
D: NA

DNA: TGTGCCAGCAGCTTAGGGGTCGGGGCCTCCTACAATGAGCAGTTCTTC
CDR3: CASSLGVGASYNEQFF
V: TRBV7-9
size: NA
J: TRBJ2-1
D: NA

DNA: TGCGCCAGCAGTCCAGGAGGGCCCGTCCGGGCCCCCAATGAGCAGTTCTTC
CDR3: CASSPGGPVRAPNEQFF
V: TRBV10-1
size: NA
J: TRBJ2-1
D: NA

DNA: TGTGCCAGCAGCTTTCGGCCGACAGGCTTAAACACCGGGGAGCTGTTTTTT
CDR3: CASSFRPTGLNTGELFF
V: TRBV7-2
size: NA
J: TRBJ2-2
D: NA

DNA: TGTGCCAGCAGCTTGAGGTTGAACACCGGGGAGCTGTTTTTT
CDR3: CASSLRLNTGELFF
V: TRBV5-8
size: NA
J: TRBJ2-2
D: NA

DNA: TGTGCCAGCCTGCCGAGCGGTAGTAGGTACGAGCAGTACTTC
CDR3: CASLPSGSRYEQYF
V: TRBV28
size: NA
J: TRBJ2-7
D: NA

DNA: TGTGCCAGCAGCCAGACAGGGAGACTGGGATACGAGCAGTACTTC
CDR3: CASSQTGRLGYEQYF
V: TRBV27
size: NA
J: TRBJ2-7
D: TRBD1

DNA: TGTGCCAGCTCACCCCTTTCGGCAGCTCCCTACAATGAGCAGTTCTTC
CDR3: CASSPLSAAPYNEQFF
V: TRBV18
size: NA
J: TRBJ2-1
D: NA

DNA: TGTGCCAGCAGGCCACCAGGGGCAACTAATGAAAAACTGTTTTTT
CDR3: CASRPPGATNEKLFF
V: TRBV7-2
size: NA
J: TRBJ1-4
D: NA

DNA: TGTGCCAGCAGCCCACTTGAGACCCAGTACTTC
CDR3: CASSPLETQYF
V: TRBV11-2
size: NA
J: TRBJ2-5
D: NA

DNA: TGTGCCACCAGCAAGGGACTAGCGGGCATCACAGATACGCAGTATTTT
CDR3: CATSKGLAGITDTQYF
V: TRBV15
size: NA
J: TRBJ2-3
D: TRBD2

DNA: TGTGCCAGCAGTGCCGGGACTCTAGCGGGAGTTAGTAGGGATGAGCAGTTCTTC
CDR3: CASSAGTLAGVSRDEQFF
V: TRBV6-1
size: NA
J: TRBJ2-1
D: TRBD2

DNA: TGTGCCAGCATAAGCGGGAGCAACGAGCAGTACTTC
CDR3: CASISGSNEQYF
V: TRBV6-5
size: NA
J: TRBJ2-7
D: TRBD2

DNA: TGTGCCAGCTCACTGCTTGCAGATACGCAGTATTTT
CDR3: CASSLLADTQYF
V: TRBV18
size: NA
J: TRBJ2-3
D: NA

DNA: TGTGCCAGCAGCGACCAGACAGGGAACTACGATGAGCAGTTCTTC
CDR3: CASSDQTGNYDEQFF
V: TRBV5-4
size: NA
J: TRBJ2-1
D: TRBD1

DNA: TGTGCCAGCTCAACGATCAGGGGAAGTGGGGAAAAACTGTTTTTT
CDR3: CASSTIRGSGEKLFF
V: TRBV18
size: NA
J: TRBJ1-4
D: NA

DNA: TGTGCCAGCAGCGCTCGGAGTCAGGGGGCCGGGGAGCTGTTTTTT
CDR3: CASSARSQGAGELFF
V: TRBV7-9
size: NA
J: TRBJ2-2
D: TRBD1

DNA: TGTGCCAGCTCACCACCGTCTGTCTCCTACAATGAGCAGTTCTTC
CDR3: CASSPPSVSYNEQFF
V: TRBV18
size: NA
J: TRBJ2-1
D: NA

DNA: TGCGCCAGCAGTGAAAGGAGGGGACTAGGATACAATGAGCAGTTCTTC
CDR3: CASSERRGLGYNEQFF
V: TRBV10-2
size: NA
J: TRBJ2-1
D: TRBD2

DNA: TGTGCCAGCAGGCCGGGGGGCGCCTCCTATAATTCACCCCTCCACTTT
CDR3: CASRPGGASYNSPLHF
V: TRBV7-2
size: NA
J: TRBJ1-6
D: NA

DNA: TGTGCTAGTGGTTTGGTACCGACTAGCGGGAGTGCCAATGAGCAGTTCTTC
CDR3: CASGLVPTSGSANEQFF
V: TRBV12-5
size: NA
J: TRBJ2-1
D: TRBD2

DNA: TGTGCCAGCAGCCCGCAGCAAGCAGGGGTAAACACCGGGGAGCTGTTTTTT
CDR3: CASSPQQAGVNTGELFF
V: TRBV11-3
size: NA
J: TRBJ2-2
D: NA

DNA: TGCAGCGCCGAGGGGGACTTTACCTACGAGCAGTACTTC
CDR3: CSAEGDFTYEQYF
V: TRBV29-1
size: NA
J: TRBJ2-7
D: NA

DNA: TGTGCCAGCCGACGGGGGGGGACCGCATCCTACGAGCAGTACTTC
CDR3: CASRRGGTASYEQYF
V: TRBV27
size: NA
J: TRBJ2-7
D: TRBD2

DNA: TGTGCCACCACAGGGCCGAGCTCCTACGAGCAGTACTTC
CDR3: CATTGPSSYEQYF
V: TRBV27
size: NA
J: TRBJ2-7
D: NA

DNA: TGTGCCAGCAATCCCCAGGGGGCAGGAGATACGCAGTATTTT
CDR3: CASNPQGAGDTQYF
V: TRBV28
size: NA
J: TRBJ2-3
D: TRBD1

DNA: TGTGCCAGCAGCTTGGCCGCAGGGACAGGGTATGCAGATACGCAGTATTTT
CDR3: CASSLAAGTGYADTQYF
V: TRBV5-5
size: NA
J: TRBJ2-3
D: TRBD1

DNA: TGTGCCAGCAGCCAAGATAGGCTAGCCAAAAACATTCAGTACTTC
CDR3: CASSQDRLAKNIQYF
V: TRBV4-2
size: NA
J: TRBJ2-4
D: NA

DNA: TGTGCCAGCACCCCGACTCGTTACGAGCAGTACTTC
CDR3: CASTPTRYEQYF
V: TRBV28
size: NA
J: TRBJ2-7
D: NA

DNA: TGCGCCAGCAGCTTGGGACTAGCGGGAGATGAGCAGTACTTC
CDR3: CASSLGLAGDEQYF
V: TRBV5-1
size: NA
J: TRBJ2-7
D: TRBD2

DNA: TGTGCCAGCAGCTCCTTCTTTAGCGTTAACTCCTACAATGAGCAGTTCTTC
CDR3: CASSSFFSVNSYNEQFF
V: TRBV7-2
size: NA
J: TRBJ2-1
D: NA

DNA: TGTGCCAGCAACCTAAGACTAGCGGGATTTCAAGAGACCCAGTACTTC
CDR3: CASNLRLAGFQETQYF
V: TRBV7-9
size: NA
J: TRBJ2-5
D: TRBD2

DNA: TGTGCCAGTAGTAATTTCGGCACAGATACGCAGTATTTT
CDR3: CASSNFGTDTQYF
V: TRBV19
size: once
J: TRBJ2-3
D: NA

DNA: TGTGCCAGCAGTTTAGGCCCCGGGACTCATGGGGAGACCCAGTACTTC
CDR3: CASSLGPGTHGETQYF
V: TRBV6-6
size: NA
J: TRBJ2-5
D: NA

DNA: TGTGCCAGCAGCTCCGGGACTAGCGGGAGGGGGAGGGAGACCCAGTACTTC
CDR3: CASSSGTSGRGRETQYF
V: TRBV11-2
size: NA
J: TRBJ2-5
D: TRBD2

DNA: TGTGCCAGCAGCTTTACCGGGTTAACTGAAGCTTTCTTT
CDR3: CASSFTGLTEAFF
V: TRBV7-3
size: NA
J: TRBJ1-1
D: NA